Listed below are T cell receptor beta chains from one sample, sequenced in a study of T cell changes during pregnancy in multiple sclerosis. The protocol was immunoSEQ multiplex PCR, while the TCRdb copy is restricted to in-frame clones and leaves out a portion. The profile shows around 56,000 clones, more than 85% of them singletons. Sequencing used CD4+ T cells from peripheral blood mononuclear cells, obtained in the third trimester of pregnancy. The receptor source for this set is a female donor with multiple sclerosis, enrolled in a pregnancy study. The conserved cysteine and the conserved F or W are not part of the CDR3 here.

CDR3	V	J
ASSFSGTYTYEQY	TRBV27	TRBJ2-7
ASSAWGGGNEKLF	TRBV2	TRBJ1-4
ASSSRANVLT	TRBV7-8	TRBJ2-6
ASSVTGGEQY	TRBV7-9	TRBJ2-7
ASSLYDRMSSYEQY	TRBV5-1	TRBJ2-7
ASSQTEGTREKLF	TRBV19	TRBJ1-4
ASSQELAGRSYEQY	TRBV4-2	TRBJ2-7
ASSVGGARNEQF	TRBV9	TRBJ2-1
ASSNRQGGHGELF	TRBV21-1	TRBJ2-2
AWGTGIDQPQH	TRBV30	TRBJ1-5
ASSVDGGARLYGYT	TRBV9	TRBJ1-2
ASSPGDRGRDGYT	TRBV5-1	TRBJ1-2
ASPPGQGALGTEAF	TRBV5-1	TRBJ1-1
ASSDGTYQPQH	TRBV19	TRBJ1-5
ASSQEGGGPYTTLGYT	TRBV4-3	TRBJ1-2
ASSIQQGRSEKLF	TRBV19	TRBJ1-4
ASSFYPYEQY	TRBV5-1	TRBJ2-7
ASSYGLGGSGNTIY	TRBV6-5	TRBJ1-3
ARVGTGAFGTEAF	TRBV5-3	TRBJ1-1
ASSISPTNPPYEQY	TRBV27	TRBJ2-7
ASSIQSGRTPYEQY	TRBV5-1	TRBJ2-7
ASTFAGDSGNTIY	TRBV5-1	TRBJ1-3
ASSFPFPSLNTEAF	TRBV11-2	TRBJ1-1